These 25 T cell receptor beta chains originate from one sample sequenced in a study of response to subunit inactivated influenza vaccine. One entry per CDR3 protein results from TCRdb running MiXCR on the RT-PCR reads. The profile covers more than 250,000 distinct CDR3 sequences, with 21% appearing a single time and 10% taken by the ten largest. This sample comprised PBMCs from blood, obtained approximately 22 months after vaccination. These receptors all stem from a man aged 50 to 69 who received an inactivated influenza vaccine.

Note on this clonotype: A much larger clone lies one base from this, so it may be a read error. The V and J genes are TRBV30 and TRBJ1-1; D is possibly TRBD1 (5 bases). CDR3 length equals 12 residues. CDR1 and CDR2 (germline): GTSNPN, SVGIG (reference sequence). The CDR3 DNA reads as TGTGCCTGGAGCAGGGCGAACACTGGAGCTTTCTTT. This translates into CAWSRANTGAFF.

J is TRBJ1-1 and V is TRBV12-3 or TRBV12-4; D gene uncertain. This CDR3 comprises 12 residues. The ends were cut back, 3 bases at V and 7 bases at J, with 9 bases in the middle. CDR3 loop: CASSFLGIEAFF. As DNA, the CDR3 is TGTGCCAGCAGTTTTCTCGGGATTGAAGCTTTCTTT.

This clonotype came up a few times. This rearrangement joins TRBV15 to TRBJ1-4; weak D call: TRBD1 (6 bases). V was pared by 0 bases and J by 8 bases, with 34 bases between. Germline CDR1 LNHNV, CDR2 YYDKDF (reference sequence). The CDR3 length is 22 residues. This CDR3 is CATSRDWERRDTYPPFWEKLFF. CDR3 DNA: TGTGCCACCAGCAGAGATTGGGAGCGGCGGGACACCTACCCTCCCTTCTGGGAAAAACTGTTTTTT.

This clonotype was recorded many times. The CDR3 loop is CASRLAAGSAGYTF. Here the CDR3 DNA reads TGCGCCAGCAGACTCGCCGCGGGATCGGCTGGCTACACCTTC. This chain connects TRBV5-1 to TRBJ1-2, with D uncertain. V shed 5 bases and J shed 7 bases, with 18 bases lying between them. The CDR3 sequence is 14 residues long. Germline CDR1 is SGHRS and CDR2 is YFSETQ.

This clonotype was seen a few times. The V call is TRBV10-3, the J call TRBJ2-3; TRBD2 matches at 12 bases. Germline V CDR1 and CDR2: ENHRY, SYGVKD. With V trimmed by 6 bases and J by 3 bases, 1 base remained unmatched. This CDR3 is 14 amino acids long. Written as DNA, the CDR3 is TGTGCCATCAGGGGGACTAGCGGGACAGATACGCAGTATTTT. Residues: CAIRGTSGTDTQYF.

This chain connects TRBV12-3 or TRBV12-4 to TRBJ2-4; 7 bases fit TRBD1. Germline trimming cut 6 bases from V and 0 bases from J; bases unmatched to any gene: 2. This CDR3 comprises 14 residues. The CDR3, as DNA: TGTGCCAGCAGGGGACAGCTAGCCAAAAACATTCAGTACTTC. Amino acids: CASRGQLAKNIQYF.

Ten or more counts support this clonotype. The rearrangement links TRBV20-1 to TRBJ2-7; no definite D call. The CDR3 has 10 amino acids. The germline V and J ends were trimmed by 5 bases and 4 bases, with 6 bases remaining between them. Germline CDR1 and CDR2: DFQATT and SNEGSKA (reference sequence). The CDR3 loop reads CSAGEYEQYF. The CDR3 nucleotides read TGCAGTGCTGGGGAATACGAGCAGTACTTC.

This clonotype was seen only once. V and J are TRBV9 and TRBJ2-6; 8 bases are shared with TRBD1. The CDR3 extends over 18 amino acids. J was trimmed by 0 bases and V by 3 bases; bases with no gene match: 8. Germline V CDR1 and CDR2: SGDLS, YYNGEE. Here the CDR3 reads CASSAAGTGASGANVLTF. CDR3 bases: TGTGCCAGCAGCGCCGCCGGGACAGGCGCCTCTGGGGCCAACGTCCTGACTTTC.

The table lists this clonotype with a few counts. The rearrangement links TRBV9 to TRBJ1-2; D gene ambiguous. Trimming removed 0 bases from V and 4 bases from J, with 10 bases in between. The CDR3 length is 14 residues. Per germline, CDR1 SGDLS and CDR2 YYNGEE. The CDR3 loop reads CASSVESAVYGYTF. The CDR3 coding sequence is TGTGCCAGCAGCGTAGAATCCGCAGTCTATGGCTACACCTTC.

This chain uses TRBV7-6 with TRBJ2-2; D uncertain. This CDR3 contains 14 residues. Germline values: CDR1 SGHVS, CDR2 FNYEAQ. Trimming left V 6 bases short and J 5 bases short, with 13 bases between. In nucleotides, the CDR3 is TGTGCCAGCAGTCGGACGGAATCGACCGGGGAGCTGTTTTTT. Residues: CASSRTESTGELFF. Supplemented by reference TRBV7-6 and TRBJ2-2, the full variable domain reads GAGVSQSPRYKVTKRGQDVALRCDPISGHVSLYWYRQALGQGPEFLTYFNYEAQQDKSGLPNDRFSAERPEGSISTLTIQRTEQRDSAMYRCASSRTESTGELFFGEGSRLTVL.

The chain uses TRBV4-3 and TRBJ1-2; D is unresolved. CDR1 LGHNA and CDR2 YSLEER come from the germline V gene. The CDR3 extends over 15 amino acids. Trimming took 0 bases from V and 8 from J, leaving 16 bases between them. The CDR3 sequence: CASSQELAKSRGYTF. The DNA of the CDR3 is TGCGCCAGCAGCCAAGAACTAGCGAAATCCAGAGGCTACACCTTC.

V gene TRBV7-2 combines with J gene TRBJ2-1; 8 nucleotides match TRBD2. V was pared by 5 bases and J by 10 bases, with 7 bases of the junction left unmatched. Looked up from germline, CDR1 is SGHTA and CDR2 is FQGNSA. The CDR3 is made up of 13 amino acids. Written as DNA, the CDR3 is TGTGCCAGCAGCCCGTCGACTAGCGTAGAGCAGTTCTTC. This gives the protein CASSPSTSVEQFF.

This chain joins TRBV2 and TRBJ2-1; D gene ambiguous. This CDR3 is built from 10 residues. V dropped 8 bases and J dropped 3 bases, with 2 bases sitting between them. Germline V CDR1 and CDR2: SNHLY, FYNNEI. This CDR3 reads CASGYNEQFF. DNA for the CDR3: TGTGCCAGCGGCTACAATGAGCAGTTCTTC.

This clonotype was seen repeatedly, ten times or more. The rearrangement joins TRBV25-1 to TRBJ1-4, with D uncertain. There are 14 residues in the CDR3. The V end was cut by 3 bases, the J end by 7 bases, with 12 bases between. The V gene's germline CDR1 is MGHDK and CDR2 SYGVNS. The CDR3 spells CASSDPGRTEKLFF. The CDR3, as DNA: TGTGCCAGCAGTGACCCCGGGAGAACTGAAAAACTGTTTTTT.

This clonotype appeared a few times. The chain combines TRBV18 with TRBJ1-2; TRBD1 agrees at 8 bases. V lost 5 bases and J lost 6; bases outside the gene matches: 20. The CDR3 is 18 amino acids. Germline lookup yields CDR1 KGHSH and CDR2 LQKENI. In DNA, the CDR3 is TGTGCCAGCTCAGCCTCCGAGACAGGGGTCCCCTCCTTAAATGGCTACACCTTC. Its translation is CASSASETGVPSLNGYTF.

The chain employs TRBV6-1 and TRBJ1-6; TRBD1 matches 9 bases. V dropped 6 bases and J dropped 7; count of bases not matched to a gene: 10. This CDR3 is built from 16 residues. Germline CDR1 MNHNS, CDR2 SASEGT. The CDR3 spells CASRKQGAVENSPLHF. The CDR3 DNA is TGTGCCAGCAGGAAACAGGGGGCCGTTGAAAATTCACCCCTCCACTTT.

The chain combines TRBV6-2 or TRBV6-3 with TRBJ2-1, with TRBD2 as a possible D gene (5 bases). V lost 6 bases, J lost 6 bases, and 12 bases lay in between. The germline CDR1 and CDR2 sequences are MNHEY and SVGEGT. CDR3 length equals 13 residues. The CDR3 sequence is CASSPDWINEQFF. The CDR3 region has the DNA TGTGCCAGCAGCCCGGACTGGATCAATGAGCAGTTCTTC.

This chain uses TRBV4-1 with TRBJ2-1, with TRBD1 matching 9 bases. The germline gives CDR1 MGHRA, CDR2 YSYEKL. CDR3 length equals 15 residues. V shed 2 bases and J 6 bases; nucleotides not matched to a gene: 5. CDR3 DNA: TGCGCCAGCAGCCAACCCCGGGACAGGGTCAATGAGCAGTTCTTC. Its translation: CASSQPRDRVNEQFF.

The chain combines TRBV18 with TRBJ1-1; 7 bases map to TRBD1. Looked up from germline, CDR1 is KGHSH and CDR2 is LQKENI. V shed 6 bases, J shed 1 base, and the junction held 5 bases outside the gene matches. The CDR3 is 14 amino acids. For the CDR3, the DNA is TGTGCCAGCTCTGCGGGACAGACGAACACTGAAGCTTTCTTT. Translated: CASSAGQTNTEAFF.

This clonotype was observed a few times. The chain joins TRBV11-2 to TRBJ2-1; unclear D gene. V was shortened by 5 bases and J by 4 bases, with 15 bases between the two germline ends. The CDR3 sequence is 15 residues long. The germline CDR1 and CDR2 sequences are SGHAT and FQNNGV. In DNA, the CDR3 is TGTGCCAGCAGCGGCCGGAATACCCGATACAATGAGCAGTTCTTC. Protein sequence: CASSGRNTRYNEQFF. Supplemented by reference TRBV11-2 and TRBJ2-1, the full variable domain reads EAGVAQSPRYKIIEKRQSVAFWCNPISGHATLYWYQQILGQGPKLLIQFQNNGVVDDSQLPKDRFSAERLKGVDSTLKIQPAKLEDSAVYLCASSGRNTRYNEQFFGPGTRLTVL.

This clonotype has ten or more counts. V is TRBV5-6 and J is TRBJ1-1; 10 bases agree with TRBD1. The V gene end was trimmed by 4 bases and the J gene end by 1 base; junction bases not matched to a gene: 1. CDR1 is SGHDT and CDR2 is YYEEEE in the germline V gene. The CDR3 extends over 14 amino acids. The CDR3 sequence is CASSRTGGNTEAFF. The CDR3 region has the DNA TGTGCCAGCAGCAGGACAGGGGGGAACACTGAAGCTTTCTTT.

In its sample, this clonotype was seen a few times. This chain links TRBV30 with TRBJ2-2; TRBD1 matches 10 bases. Germline assignment: CDR1 GTSNPN and CDR2 SVGIG (reference sequence). CDR3 length: 15 amino acids. The junction had 3 bases not matched to a gene; V was cut back by 0 bases and J by 5 bases. The CDR3 nucleotides are TGTGCCTGGAGTGTGACAGGGGGCTCAACCGGGGAGCTGTTTTTT. It yields the protein CAWSVTGGSTGELFF.

This clonotype has a handful of counts. The rearrangement uses TRBV20-1 and TRBJ2-3, with TRBD2 matching over 7 bases. Losses at the gene ends were 5 bases for V and 0 bases for J; bases not matched to a gene: 5. The CDR3 consists of 14 residues. Germline CDR1 DFQATT, CDR2 SNEGSKA (reference sequence). The chain's CDR3 is CSALRDYSTDTQYF. The DNA of the CDR3 is TGCAGTGCTCTCCGGGACTACAGCACAGATACGCAGTATTTT.

This clonotype was counted many times. This chain joins TRBV29-1 and TRBJ1-5; 10 positions match TRBD1. The CDR3 has 13 amino acids. V was pared by 6 bases and J by 3 bases, with 2 bases of the junction left unmatched. Germline values: CDR1 SQVTM, CDR2 ANQGSEA. CDR3 bases: TGCAGCGTGGGGACAGGGGTCAATCAGCCCCAGCATTTT. Amino acid sequence: CSVGTGVNQPQHF.

The V gene is TRBV6-5, the J gene TRBJ1-2; D ambiguous. Germline V gene sequence: CDR1 MNHEY, CDR2 SVGAGI. The V and J ends lost 0 bases and 4 bases respectively, with 9 bases between them. The CDR3 loop spans 14 amino acids. The CDR3 loop reads CASSYSGRSYGYTF. The CDR3 DNA sequence: TGTGCCAGCAGTTACTCCGGCAGGTCCTATGGCTACACCTTC.